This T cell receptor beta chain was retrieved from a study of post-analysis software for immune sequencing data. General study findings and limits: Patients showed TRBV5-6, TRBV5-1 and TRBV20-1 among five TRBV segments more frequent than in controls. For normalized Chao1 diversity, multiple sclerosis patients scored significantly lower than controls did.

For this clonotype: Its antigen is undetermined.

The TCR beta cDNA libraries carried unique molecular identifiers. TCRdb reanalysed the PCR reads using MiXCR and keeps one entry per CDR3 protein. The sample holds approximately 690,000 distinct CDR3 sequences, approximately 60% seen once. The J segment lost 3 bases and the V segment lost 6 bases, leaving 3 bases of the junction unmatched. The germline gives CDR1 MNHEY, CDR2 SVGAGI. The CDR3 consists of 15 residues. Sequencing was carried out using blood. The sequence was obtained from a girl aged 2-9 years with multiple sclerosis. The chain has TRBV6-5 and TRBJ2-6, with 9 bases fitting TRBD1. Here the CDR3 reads CASRYRGLGANVLTF. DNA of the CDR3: TGTGCCAGCAGATACAGGGGGCTTGGGGCCAACGTCCTGACTTTC.